The 3 T cell receptor beta chains presented below share a single source sample, sequenced in a study of blood T cell repertoires in COVID-19. The data were produced by immunoSEQ multiplex PCR, yet TCRdb's version contains in-frame clones alone and is incomplete. The table lists 150,000 to 200,000 clones, 75% to 85% of them singletons. The sequenced material came from peripheral blood. The receptor set was obtained from a man in his sixties with acute or convalescent COVID-19.

The sample holds a few counts of this clone. V gene TRBV28 combines with J gene TRBJ1-2; 7 bases match TRBD1. J gave up 1 base and V 6 bases, and 8 bases lay outside the gene matches. The CDR3 is 15 amino acids. CDR1 and CDR2 from the germline V gene are MDHEN and SYDVKM. CDR3 sequence reads: CASRSGGPFNYGYTF. CDR3 DNA: TGTGCCAGCAGGTCAGGGGGGCCGTTTAACTATGGCTACACCTTC.

The chain uses TRBV10-1 and TRBJ2-1; 9 bases are a match to TRBD2. V shed 5 bases and J 6 bases; nucleotides not matched to a gene: 2. The CDR3 sequence is 13 residues long. Germline V gene lookup returns CDR1 WNHNN and CDR2 SYGVQD (reference sequence). The CDR3: CASSPGLANEQFF. The DNA for the CDR3 is TGCGCCAGCAGTCCGGGACTAGCCAATGAGCAGTTCTTC.

The chain uses TRBV21-1 and TRBJ2-7; the table names TRBD2, a call not compared with the DNA. TRBV21-1 is an annotated pseudogene. This CDR3 comprises 16 residues. The CDR3 bases are TGTGCCAGCAGCAGGGGAGTTGCCAGGACCTCCTACGAGCAGTACTTC. Translation gives CASSRGVARTSYEQYF.